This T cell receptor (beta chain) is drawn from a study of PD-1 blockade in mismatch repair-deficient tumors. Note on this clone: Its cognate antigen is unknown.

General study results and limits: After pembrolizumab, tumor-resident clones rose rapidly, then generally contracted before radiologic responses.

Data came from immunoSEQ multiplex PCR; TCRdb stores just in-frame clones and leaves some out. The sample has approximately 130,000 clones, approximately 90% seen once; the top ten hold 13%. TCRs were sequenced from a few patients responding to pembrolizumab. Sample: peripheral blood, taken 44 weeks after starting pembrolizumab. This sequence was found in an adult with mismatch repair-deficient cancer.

CDR3 in DNA: TGTGCCTGGAGTGTTGGGGGGGGAAGTCTATCAGGGCAGTACTTC. Its translation: CAWSVGGGSLSGQYF. V gene TRBV30 combines with J gene TRBJ2-7; 7 bases line up with TRBD2. The J segment lost 9 bases and the V segment lost 0 bases, leaving 14 bases of the junction unmatched. CDR3 length equals 15 residues. From germline, CDR1 is GTSNPN and CDR2 SVGIG (reference sequence).